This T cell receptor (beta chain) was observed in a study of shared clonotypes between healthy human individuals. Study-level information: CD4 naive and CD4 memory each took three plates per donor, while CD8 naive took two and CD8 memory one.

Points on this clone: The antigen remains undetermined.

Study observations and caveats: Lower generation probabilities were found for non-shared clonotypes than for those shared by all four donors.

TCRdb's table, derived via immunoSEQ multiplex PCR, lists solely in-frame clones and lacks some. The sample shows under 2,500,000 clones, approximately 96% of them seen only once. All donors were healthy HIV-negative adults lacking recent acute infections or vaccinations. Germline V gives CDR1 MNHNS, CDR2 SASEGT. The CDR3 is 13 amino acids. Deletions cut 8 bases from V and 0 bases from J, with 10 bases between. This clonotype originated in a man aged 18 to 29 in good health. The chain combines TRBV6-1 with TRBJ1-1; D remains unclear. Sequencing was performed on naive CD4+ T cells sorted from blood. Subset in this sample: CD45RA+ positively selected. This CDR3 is CASRIGLNTEAFF. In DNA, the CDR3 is TGTGCCAGCCGCATAGGTTTGAACACTGAAGCTTTCTTT.